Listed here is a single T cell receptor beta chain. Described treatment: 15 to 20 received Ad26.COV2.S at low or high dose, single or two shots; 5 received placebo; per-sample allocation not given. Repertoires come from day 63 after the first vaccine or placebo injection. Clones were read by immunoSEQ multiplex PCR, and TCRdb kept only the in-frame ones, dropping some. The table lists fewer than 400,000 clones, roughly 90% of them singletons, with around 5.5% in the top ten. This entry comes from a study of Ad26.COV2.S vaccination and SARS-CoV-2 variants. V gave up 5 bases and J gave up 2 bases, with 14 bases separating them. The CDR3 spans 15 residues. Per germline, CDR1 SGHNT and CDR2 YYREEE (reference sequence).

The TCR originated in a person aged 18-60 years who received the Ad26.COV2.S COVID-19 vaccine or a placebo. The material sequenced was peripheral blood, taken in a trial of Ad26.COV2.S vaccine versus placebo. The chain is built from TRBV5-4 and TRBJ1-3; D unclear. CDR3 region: CASSLPGVAGNTIYF. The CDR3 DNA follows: TGTGCCAGCAGTTTACCCGGGGTGGCTGGAAACACCATATATTTT.